This paragraph reports one T cell receptor (beta chain). This clonotype was detected only a few times. The antigen it binds to is not known. Nothing much larger sits one base from this clone, and base qualities are not available. These data are taken from a study of CD8+CD57+ T cells in acquired aplastic anemia (dated by TCRdb to 2016 to 2019). About the investigation overall: On average, sorted CD4+ and CD8+ cells yielded around 3.5 ug of extracted DNA, with a range of 0.2 to 27.4 ug. A CD8+CD57+ expansion meant a frequency higher than the mean frequency seen in healthy subjects. What the research found in general, with its limitations: CD8+ Simpson's diversity did not differ significantly between patients and healthy controls (P=0.060). Around 30 CD8+ CDR3 sequences were found in both patients and controls but appeared to be highly expressed in patients and within the immunodominant clones of the patients.

From V the trimming removes 1 base and from J it removes 2 bases, while the gene matches leave 4 bases of the junction unaccounted for. From cysteine to phenylalanine, the CDR3 is 16 amino acids long. Just the 48-base CDR3 DNA is kept, in frame starting at base 1. CDR1 and CDR2 are read off the germline V gene as MGHRA and YSYEKL. Profiling of TCR beta VDJ combinations and CDR3 sequences used genomic DNA as the template. An Illumina HiSeq 2000 was used for TCR repertoire sequencing. Turning to the authors' computational methods: Repertoires were assessed using TRBV/TRBJ rearrangement plots, CDR3 size and DJ length profiles, and Simpson's diversity index. The most abundant DNA sequence in the deep sequencing data was defined as the immunodominant clone. CDR3 amino acid sequences were checked for sharing across subjects and were also compared against the VDJdb database and published repertoires. TCRdb passed the public sequencing reads through fastp at Q25 and MiXCR, retaining productive beta sequences. Rows with a matching CDR3 protein are joined into one entry that keeps the most common DNA and genes. The V and J calls shown here were made by TCRdb, not taken from the authors' results. This sample is represented by 400,000 to 600,000 distinct CDR3 sequences; more than 25% of them were singletons. The top ten clonotypes cover 0.75% to 0.95% of the sample.

Flow cytometry had shown CD8+CD57+ cell expansion in the patients selected for sequencing. Every patient had severe acquired aplastic anemia, diagnosed using the International Study of Aplastic Anemia and Agranulocytosis and Camitta criteria. At the time blood was sampled, none of the patients had received any therapy. The study deep-sequenced TCR repertoires of sorted CD4+ and CD8+ blood T cells from severe aplastic anemia patients and healthy subjects. Patients were enrolled under clinicaltrials.gov protocols 00001620, 01623167, 00001397, 00071045, 00081523 and 00961064 in the USA. Ficoll-Paque density gradient centrifugation was used to isolate peripheral blood mononuclear cells. Before DNA was extracted, CD4+ and CD8+ T cells were sorted using either FACS or magnetic beads.

Material: sorted CD4+, CD8+, or CD8+CD57+ T cells (not recorded which) from PBMCs. The rearrangement combines TRBV4-1 with TRBJ1-5; 8 bases in between match TRBD1. The sequence was collected from a human donor with aplastic anemia. This receptor has the CDR3 CASSQVQGAGNQPQHF. The DNA sequence is TGCGCCAGCAGCCAAGTCCAGGGGGCGGGCAATCAGCCCCAGCATTTT.